Below, 4 T cell receptor beta chains from the same sample are listed, as sequenced in a study of cytomegalovirus exposure and HLA in healthy donors. PCR used 60 Vbeta primers and 13 Jbeta primers. The table came from immunoSEQ multiplex PCR; TCRdb's copy has only in-frame clones and leaves some out. The sample consists of roughly 280,000 clones, under 80% of them appearing once. Sequencing was performed on PBMCs. Receptors originate from a female donor in good health and CMV-seronegative.

This rearrangement joins TRBV5-6 to TRBJ2-7, with TRBD1 matching 9 bases. The CDR3 loop spans 14 amino acids. Germline V gene sequence: CDR1 SGHDT, CDR2 YYEEEE. Trimming at V came to 8 bases and at J to 0 bases, leaving 6 bases not matched to a gene. The CDR3 bases are TGTGCCAGTACGGGACAGGGATACTCCTACGAGCAGTACTTC. Encoded protein: CASTGQGYSYEQYF. Full variable domain (rest looked up from reference TRBV5-6 and TRBJ2-7): DAGVTQSPTHLIKTRGQQVTLRCSPKSGHDTVSWYQQALGQGPQFIFQYYEEEERQRGNFPDRFSGHQFPNYSSELNVNALLLGDSALYLCASTGQGYSYEQYFGPGTRLTVT.

In nucleotides, the CDR3 is TGCGCCAGCAGCTACGGGAGCGGGTCCTACAATGAGCAGTTCTTC. Translated, it gives CASSYGSGSYNEQFF. The chain employs TRBV5-1 and TRBJ2-1, with D possibly matching TRBD2 (6 bases). Germline V CDR1 and CDR2: SGHRS, YFSETQ. Trimming shortened V by 3 bases and J by 1 base, and 11 bases separated the two germline ends. There are 15 residues in the CDR3.

This sequence joins TRBV6-1 and TRBJ2-1, with 11 bases lining up with TRBD2. The germline V gene has CDR1 MNHNS and CDR2 SASEGT. Trimming at V came to 0 bases and at J to 7 bases, leaving 2 bases not matched to a gene. The CDR3 spans 15 residues. CDR3 sequence: CASSEATSGINEQFF. The CDR3 DNA reads TGTGCCAGCAGTGAAGCGACTAGCGGGATAAATGAGCAGTTCTTC.

This rearrangement joins TRBV19 to TRBJ2-7, with TRBD1 matching over 11 bases. Germline CDR1 reads LNHDA; CDR2 reads SQIVND (reference sequence). CDR3 length: 14 amino acids. With V trimmed by 5 bases and J by 2 bases, 2 bases remained unmatched. The CDR3 is CASSADRGPYEQYF. CDR3 nucleotide sequence: TGTGCCAGTAGTGCGGACAGGGGGCCCTACGAGCAGTACTTC.